Listed below are T cell receptor beta chains from one sample, sequenced in a study of T cell changes during pregnancy in multiple sclerosis. Produced via immunoSEQ multiplex PCR; TCRdb's table is partial and in-frame only. The sample has over 45,000 clones, about 90% seen once. The sample was CD4+ T cells from peripheral blood mononuclear cells, taken in the second trimester of pregnancy. These receptors came from a female donor with multiple sclerosis, enrolled in a pregnancy study. Both conserved end residues are part of each CDR3. D genes are given only for firm matches. Size is stated for part of the rows, as once, few or many counts, or as a class when the clone is expanded.

TRBJ2-3,once,TRBV5-5,-,TGTGCCAGCAGCCCCGCGGGGCGGCCTAGCACAGATACGCAGTATTTT,CASSPAGRPSTDTQYF
TRBJ2-1,-,TRBV11-3,TRBD1,TGTGCCAGCAGCTTAGGTCCAGGGGGCGAAATAGATGAGCAGTTCTTC,CASSLGPGGEIDEQFF
TRBJ2-2,-,TRBV6-5,TRBD1,TGTGCCAGCGGACGACAGGGCCTGAACACCGGGGAGCTGTTTTTT,CASGRQGLNTGELFF
TRBJ1-2,-,TRBV6-6,TRBD1,TGTGCCAGCAGTTACTCGAGGACAGGTTTTAACTATGGCTACACCTTC,CASSYSRTGFNYGYTF
TRBJ2-1,-,TRBV15,-,TGTGCCACCAGCAGAGGGCATGAGCAGTTCTTC,CATSRGHEQFF
TRBJ2-1,-,TRBV7-2,TRBD2,TGTGCCAGCAGCCCCCTAGCGGGGGGCCGCAATGAGCAGTTCTTC,CASSPLAGGRNEQFF
TRBJ1-1,-,TRBV6-5,TRBD1,TGTGCCAGCAGTGCGACAGGGTCGAACACTGAAGCTTTCTTT,CASSATGSNTEAFF
TRBJ2-1,-,TRBV2,-,TGTGCCAGCAGTGACAGGGGATCGAGCTCCTACAATGAGCAGTTCTTC,CASSDRGSSSYNEQFF
TRBJ1-2,-,TRBV19,TRBD1,TGTGCCAGTAGTATCGGACAGGGAGGGGGCTACACCTTC,CASSIGQGGGYTF
TRBJ1-3,-,TRBV6-1,TRBD1,TGTGCCAGCAGTGCCGAACAGGGGCGAGGAAACACCATATATTTT,CASSAEQGRGNTIYF
TRBJ2-1,-,TRBV27,TRBD2,TGTGCCAGCACCCCCGCTAGCGGGGGGGCAGATGAGCAGTTCTTC,CASTPASGGADEQFF
TRBJ1-4,-,TRBV28,-,TGTGCCAGCAGTTTGGATCAGGCGGGGGGAGGAAAACTGTTTTTT,CASSLDQAGGGKLFF
TRBJ1-4,-,TRBV7-9,-,TGTGCCAGCAGCTTAGACAGGGTTGGAAATGAAAAACTGTTTTTT,CASSLDRVGNEKLFF
TRBJ1-2,-,TRBV6-4,-,TGTGCCAGCAGCCCTGAGACACTCTCCTATGGCTACACCTTC,CASSPETLSYGYTF
TRBJ2-7,once,TRBV7-8,TRBD2,TGTGCCAGCAGCTTGTCATTAGCGGGATACGAGCAGTACTTC,CASSLSLAGYEQYF
TRBJ1-5,-,TRBV28,-,TGTGCCAGCAACTCCGGCGGATTCAATCAGCCCCAGCATTTT,CASNSGGFNQPQHF
TRBJ2-1,-,TRBV19,-,TGTGCCAGTAGTATAGGAGGCTTTAATGAGCAGTTCTTC,CASSIGGFNEQFF
TRBJ1-6,-,TRBV5-1,TRBD1,TGCGCCAGCAGCCCCGGCGTTTTATCCCGGGACAGCTTCTATAATTCACCCCTCCACTTT,CASSPGVLSRDSFYNSPLHF
TRBJ1-5,-,TRBV19,TRBD1,TGTGCCACCCAACGCGGGAGTGGGACAGGGGAGTATCCCCAGCATTTT,CATQRGSGTGEYPQHF
TRBJ2-3,-,TRBV5-4,TRBD2,TGTGCCAGCAGCTCGGCGGGGGGCGTTGTGGGAGTTAGCACAGATACGCAGTATTTT,CASSSAGGVVGVSTDTQYF
TRBJ2-2,-,TRBV7-3,-,TGTGCCAGCAGCCCGGGATCGAACACCGGGGAGCTGTTTTTT,CASSPGSNTGELFF
TRBJ1-2,-,TRBV28,TRBD1,TGTGCCAGCAGTTTAGGGACAGGGGGCTATGGCTACACCTTC,CASSLGTGGYGYTF
TRBJ1-1,-,TRBV10-3,-,TGTGCCATCAGGCTGGACAAGAACACTGAAGCTTTCTTT,CAIRLDKNTEAFF
TRBJ2-1,-,TRBV6-5,TRBD2,TGTGCCAGCAGTTACTCTCCTAGCGGGGTCTACAATGAGCAGTTCTTC,CASSYSPSGVYNEQFF
TRBJ1-2,-,TRBV5-8,-,TGTGCCAGCAGCTTGAGTGGGCTGCTTGAACCCAGCTACACCTTC,CASSLSGLLEPSYTF
TRBJ1-1,-,TRBV6-1,-,TGTGCCAGCAGCCACAGGGAAAACACTGAAGCTTTCTTT,CASSHRENTEAFF
TRBJ1-1,few,TRBV5-1,-,TGCGCCAGCAGCTTGGCGGCAGGTAAGATGAACACTGAAGCTTTCTTT,CASSLAAGKMNTEAFF
TRBJ1-4,-,TRBV19,-,TGTGCCAGTAGTATTCCCCGGGGGTCCAATGAAAAACTGTTTTTT,CASSIPRGSNEKLFF
TRBJ1-2,-,TRBV6-6,TRBD1,TGTGCCAGCAGTGGGCAGGGGGCCGGCTATGGCTACACCTTC,CASSGQGAGYGYTF
TRBJ1-2,-,TRBV27,-,TGTGCCGGACAACAGACGGGACACGGATTCTATGGCTACACCTTC,CAGQQTGHGFYGYTF
TRBJ1-2,once,TRBV7-9,TRBD1,TGTGCCAGCAGCTTGACAGGGGAGGGAGGCTACACCTTC,CASSLTGEGGYTF
TRBJ1-6,-,TRBV7-8,-,TGTGCCAGCAGCGAGGGAATTAATTCACCCCTCCACTTT,CASSEGINSPLHF
TRBJ1-2,-,TRBV19,TRBD1,TGTGCCAGTAGTACGGCCGGGACAGGGGGCGGAAGGGAAAACTATGGCTACACCTTC,CASSTAGTGGGRENYGYTF
TRBJ1-1,-,TRBV2,TRBD1,TGTGCCAGCAGTACCGGGACAGGGGGTATTGGGGCTTTCTTT,CASSTGTGGIGAFF
TRBJ1-2,-,TRBV6-5,TRBD1,TGTGCCAGCAGGGGGACAGCCGGCTACACCTTC,CASRGTAGYTF
TRBJ1-5,-,TRBV7-2,-,TGTGCCAGCAGCTTAACTCGGGGACTGAGGAATCAGCCCCAGCATTTT,CASSLTRGLRNQPQHF
TRBJ2-6,-,TRBV9,TRBD1,TGTGCCAGCAGCCCCCAGCCCCCCACAGGGGGCGCAGGGGCCAACGTCCTGACTTTC,CASSPQPPTGGAGANVLTF
TRBJ2-3,once,TRBV2,TRBD2,TGTGCCAGTCGACTAGCGGGGGGTAACACAGATACGCAGTATTTT,CASRLAGGNTDTQYF
TRBJ2-1,-,TRBV7-6,-,TGTGCCAGCAGCTTTAATCCGGGGGTTGAGCAGTTCTTC,CASSFNPGVEQFF
TRBJ2-7,-,TRBV29-1,TRBD2,TGCAGCGCTACAAAAGGACTAGTAAGAGACGAGCAGTACTTC,CSATKGLVRDEQYF
TRBJ1-1,-,TRBV19,TRBD1,TGTGCCAGTATTTGGACAGGAAGGAACACTGAAGCTTTCTTT,CASIWTGRNTEAFF
TRBJ2-2,-,TRBV27,TRBD2,TGTGCCAGCAGTTCCGGGACTAGCGGGAGGGCCCCGGGCACCGGGGAGCTGTTTTTT,CASSSGTSGRAPGTGELFF
TRBJ2-2,-,TRBV7-8,TRBD1,TGTGCCAGCAGCCCCCCCGGGACAGGGGGCCCCACCGGGGAGCTGTTTTTT,CASSPPGTGGPTGELFF
TRBJ1-1,-,TRBV7-9,TRBD1,TGTGCCAGCAGCTTTAGGACAGGCTCGAACACTGAAGCTTTCTTT,CASSFRTGSNTEAFF
TRBJ2-1,-,TRBV29-1,TRBD1,TGCAGCGTTAAGGTATCAGGGGGCGATGAGCAGTTCTTC,CSVKVSGGDEQFF
TRBJ2-1,-,TRBV29-1,TRBD1,TGCAGCGTGCCCGACAGGGTCCCTTTCGATGAGCAGTTCTTC,CSVPDRVPFDEQFF
TRBJ1-2,-,TRBV5-8,-,TGTGCCAGTCGCGACGACAGGAGTAACTATGGCTACACCTTC,CASRDDRSNYGYTF
TRBJ1-2,-,TRBV5-1,TRBD1,TGCGCCAGCAGCTTGGGATTGGGACAGGGGAACTATGGCTACACCTTC,CASSLGLGQGNYGYTF